This TCR beta chain comes out of a study of shared clonotypes between healthy human individuals. Findings and caveats of the study: In the sorted subsets, rarefaction showed sequencing was incomplete despite large depth.

CD4+ cells were split into CD45RA+ naive and CD45RA-negative memory subsets. Repertoires were generated with immunoSEQ multiplex PCR, while TCRdb's copy carries only in-frame clones and drops some. The data contain roughly 1.5 million clones, 95% to 99% of them singletons. About this clone: Its antigen is not known.

V gave up 9 bases and J gave up 4 bases; unmatched junction bases: 2. Per germline, CDR1 LNHDA and CDR2 SQIVND (reference sequence). This CDR3 has 13 amino acids. The rearrangement uses TRBV19 and TRBJ2-1; 11 bases align to TRBD2. The sequenced sample was naive CD4+ T cells sorted from blood. Specified subset: CD45RA+ positively selected. This sequence originates from a young man in good health. CDR3 sequence: CASRTSGYNEQFF. The CDR3 DNA follows: TGTGCCAGCAGGACTAGCGGGTACAATGAGCAGTTCTTC.